Below, 27 T cell receptor beta chains from the same sample are listed, as sequenced in a study of early T cells in non-severe SARS-CoV-2 infection. TCRdb re-analysed the 5' RACE reads in MiXCR, keeping a single row per CDR3 protein. Of some 80,000 distinct CDR3 sequences in the sample, 5% are singletons; the top ten hold around 7.3%. Specimen: whole blood, collected at baseline. All receptors derive from an adult who was a healthcare worker with PCR-confirmed SARS-CoV-2 infection or an uninfected control (not recorded which).

Only a few counts were recorded for this clonotype. The genes are TRBV20-1 and TRBJ2-1, with a possible D match to TRBD2 (6 bases). Per germline, CDR1 DFQATT and CDR2 SNEGSKA (reference sequence). This CDR3 has 16 residues. Trimming stripped 2 bases from V and 0 bases from J, with 14 bases between. The CDR3 region has the DNA TGCAGTGCTAGACCGAGCGGGCGCAGCTCCTACAATGAGCAGTTCTTC. Residues: CSARPSGRSSYNEQFF.

The chain couples TRBV7-2 to TRBJ2-5; D is ambiguous. Trimming removed 3 bases from V and 2 bases from J, with 7 bases in between. Looked up from germline, CDR1 is SGHTA and CDR2 is FQGNSA. This CDR3 spans 13 amino acids. The CDR3 region is CASSFAKQETQYF. CDR3 in DNA: TGTGCCAGCAGCTTTGCGAAGCAAGAGACCCAGTACTTC.

This clonotype has just a few counts. This chain uses TRBV6-4 with TRBJ2-2; D gene ambiguous. Between the trimmed V and J ends, which lost 7 bases and 4 bases, there was a span of 13 bases. This CDR3 contains 14 residues. Per germline, CDR1 MRHNA and CDR2 SNTAGT. The CDR3 nucleotides are TGTGCCAGCACCCCCGACGGGTCCACCGGGGAGCTGTTTTTT. This sequence encodes CASTPDGSTGELFF.

Ten or more counts support this clonotype. The chain employs TRBV3-1 and TRBJ2-7; 10 nucleotides match TRBD1. The CDR3 is 20 amino acids. CDR1 LGHDT and CDR2 YNNKEL come from the germline V gene (reference sequence). V dropped 1 base and J dropped 1; count of bases not matched to a gene: 16. The CDR3 bases are TGTGCCAGCAGCCAAGGGGATCTCTTTAGTGGGACAGGGGTGTCCTACGAGCAGTACTTC. It encodes CASSQGDLFSGTGVSYEQYF.

This rearrangement joins TRBV6-2 or TRBV6-3 to TRBJ2-1; TRBD2 aligns across 11 bases. The CDR3 is 15 residues long. Germline V gene sequence: CDR1 MNHEY, CDR2 SVGEGT. J was trimmed by 10 bases and V by 6 bases; bases with no gene match: 11. The DNA for the CDR3 is TGTGCCAGCAGCCCTCTAGCGGGAGGCCTCGGGGAGCAGTTCTTC. Translated: CASSPLAGGLGEQFF.

In its sample, this clonotype was seen a few times. This sequence joins TRBV5-4 and TRBJ2-1; D may be TRBD1 (6 bases). V gave up 2 bases and J gave up 1 base, with 10 bases separating them. The CDR3 contains 15 residues. Germline V lookup: CDR1 SGHNT, CDR2 YYREEE (reference sequence). The CDR3 bases are TGTGCCAGCAGCTTTACAGGGTTATCCTACAATGAGCAGTTCTTC. This sequence encodes CASSFTGLSYNEQFF.

This clonotype has a handful of counts. The chain joins TRBV11-2 to TRBJ1-1, with 11 bases identical to TRBD1. Germline CDR1 SGHAT, CDR2 FQNNGV. V was pared by 5 bases and J by 0 bases, with 8 bases of the junction left unmatched. The CDR3 loop spans 17 amino acids. The CDR3 coding sequence is TGTGCCAGCAGCCCTCGGACAGGGGGCGTAATGAACACTGAAGCTTTCTTT. Amino acids: CASSPRTGGVMNTEAFF.

This clonotype was observed a handful of times. This chain joins TRBV12-3 or TRBV12-4 and TRBJ1-1; tentative D call: TRBD1 (5 bases). Trimming pared 5 bases from V and 3 bases from J, leaving 16 bases between. This CDR3 is built from 15 residues. The CDR3 nucleotides read TGTGCCAGCAGTCCTAATGGGGGTGGGTACACTGAAGCTTTCTTT. Translation: CASSPNGGGYTEAFF.

This clonotype has a count of ten or more. V gene TRBV6-1 combines with J gene TRBJ2-7; tentatively, D is TRBD1 (6 bases). Trimming stripped 6 bases from V and 4 bases from J, with 13 bases between. The CDR3 is 13 amino acids. Germline CDR1 reads MNHNS; CDR2 reads SASEGT. This CDR3 reads CASSAGQSYEQYF. CDR3 bases: TGTGCCAGCAGCGCCGGACAGTCTTACGAGCAGTACTTC.

This clonotype has at least ten counts. The chain is built from TRBV9 and TRBJ1-1; no definite D call. The CDR3 is made up of 13 amino acids. Trimming took 0 bases from V and 0 from J, leaving 3 bases between them. Germline V gene sequence: CDR1 SGDLS, CDR2 YYNGEE. CDR3 nucleotide sequence: TGTGCCAGCAGCGTAGATCTGAACACTGAAGCTTTCTTT. Protein product: CASSVDLNTEAFF.

In this sample, this clonotype turned up once. One base away lies a much larger clone, so this may be a sequencing read error. The chain carries TRBV18 and TRBJ2-7; D might be TRBD1 (6 bases). Trimming cost V 5 bases and J 11 bases, with 13 bases left between them. CDR1 and CDR2 from the germline V gene are KGHSH and LQKENI. The CDR3 has 11 residues. CDR3 region: CASSSDSWKYF. CDR3 DNA sequence: TGTGCCAGCTCATCGGACAGTTGGAAGTACTTC.

This chain's CDR3 is CASSVVHTFGETQYF. In nucleotides, the CDR3 is TGTGCCAGCAGCGTAGTCCACACGTTCGGGGAGACCCAGTACTTC. The gene calls are TRBV9 and TRBJ2-5; no firm D call. Trimming left V 0 bases short and J 5 bases short, with 14 bases between. Germline CDR1 is SGDLS and CDR2 is YYNGEE. The length of the CDR3 is 15 residues.

This clonotype was picked up many times. The chain has TRBV28 and TRBJ1-4, with TRBD1 identical over 11 bases. This CDR3 spans 15 amino acids. V dropped 4 bases and J dropped 6; count of bases not matched to a gene: 4. Germline assignment: CDR1 MDHEN and CDR2 SYDVKM. CDR3: CASSSPGQGDEKLFF. The DNA of the CDR3 is TGTGCCAGCAGTTCGCCGGGACAGGGGGATGAAAAACTGTTTTTT.

In this sample, this clonotype turned up many times. J is TRBJ2-5 and V is TRBV7-8; D gene unclear. Trimming stripped 7 bases from V and 2 bases from J, with 5 bases between. This CDR3 is built from 11 residues. Germline V CDR1 and CDR2: SGHVS, FQNEAQ. The DNA for the CDR3 is TGTGCCAGCACACAACAAGAGACCCAGTACTTC. It specifies CASTQQETQYF.

This clonotype was counted only a few times. In DNA form, the CDR3 reads TGCAGCGTTGTCTACATACCCCCCCGGGAGCAGTTCTTC. The encoded protein is CSVVYIPPREQFF. The rearrangement links TRBV29-1 to TRBJ2-1; D is unresolved. CDR3 length equals 13 residues. Per germline, CDR1 SQVTM and CDR2 ANQGSEA. Trimming shortened V by 4 bases and J by 10 bases, and 17 bases separated the two germline ends.

The rearrangement links TRBV4-2 to TRBJ1-1; no firm D call. Trimming took 4 bases from V and 11 from J, leaving 26 bases between them. The CDR3 has 16 residues. Germline CDR1 and CDR2: LGHNA and YNFKEQ. The CDR3 loop reads CASSLAQLPEIARAFF. The CDR3 DNA reads TGTGCCAGCAGCCTAGCCCAGTTGCCCGAGATCGCTAGGGCTTTCTTT.

This clonotype was seen ten or more times. The chain employs TRBV7-2 and TRBJ2-7; 8 nucleotides line up with TRBD2. V dropped 4 bases and J dropped 0; count of bases not matched to a gene: 14. Germline V gene sequence: CDR1 SGHTA, CDR2 FQGNSA. CDR3 length: 18 amino acids. CDR3 in amino acids: CASSSRSSSGLTSYEQYF. The DNA for the CDR3 is TGTGCCAGCAGCTCCCGTTCCTCTAGCGGGCTAACCTCCTACGAGCAGTACTTC.

This clonotype was recorded many times. The chain carries TRBV7-2 and TRBJ2-2; no clear D. Deletions cut 5 bases from V and 5 bases from J, with 12 bases between. Per germline, CDR1 SGHTA and CDR2 FQGNSA. This CDR3 has 14 amino acids. The CDR3 DNA follows: TGTGCCAGCAGCCCAACATTGGCAACCGGGGAGCTGTTTTTT. Translated: CASSPTLATGELFF.

This clonotype was found many times. Here the CDR3 DNA reads TGTGCCAGCACCGACTTAAAGGCCTACGAGCAGTACTTC. Translation gives CASTDLKAYEQYF. The V gene is TRBV21-1, the J gene TRBJ2-7. TRBV21-1 is a known pseudogene. This CDR3 is built from 13 residues.

CDR3 amino acids: CASSSPDRKDEQYF. CDR3 DNA sequence: TGCGCCAGCAGCTCCCCGGACAGGAAGGACGAGCAGTACTTC. The chain has TRBV5-1 and TRBJ2-7; 7 positions match TRBD1. The CDR3 totals 14 residues. CDR1 is SGHRS and CDR2 is YFSETQ in the germline V gene. V lost 3 bases to trimming and J lost 5 bases; unmatched junction nucleotides: 8.

This chain links TRBV29-1 with TRBJ1-1; D is undetermined. The CDR3 totals 13 residues. The V end was cut by 7 bases, the J end by 5 bases, with 17 bases between. Germline V gives CDR1 SQVTM, CDR2 ANQGSEA. CDR3: CSARNPGTTEAFF. The CDR3 nucleotides are TGCAGCGCCCGAAACCCGGGAACAACTGAAGCTTTCTTT.

Notes on this clonotype: Relative to the germline gene, one junction end is altered; a read error may explain this. V gene TRBV5-1 combines with J gene TRBJ2-6; perhaps TRBD1 as D (6 bases). Germline V CDR1 and CDR2: SGHRS, YFSETQ. The CDR3 is 16 amino acids. For the CDR3, the DNA is TGCGCCAGCAGCCCAGGACAGTCCTCTGGGGCCAACGTCCAGACTTTC. Translated, it gives CASSPGQSSGANVQTF. The variable domain in full, with the rest retrieved from reference TRBV5-1 and TRBJ2-6, is KAGVTQTPRYLIKTRGQQVTLSCSPISGHRSVSWYQQTPGQGLQFLFEYFSETQRNKGNFPGRFSGRQFSNSRSEMNVSTLELGDSALYLCASSPGQSSGANVQTFGAGSRLTVL.

This clonotype was seen at least ten times. The gene calls are TRBV9 and TRBJ2-1; D gene unclear. The CDR3 covers 16 residues. Germline assignment: CDR1 SGDLS and CDR2 YYNGEE. With 0 bases removed from V and 2 bases from J, the gap between germline ends came to 12 bases. CDR3 bases: TGTGCCAGCAGCGTAGCTCTCAGAAATACCTACAATGAGCAGTTCTTC. Amino acids: CASSVALRNTYNEQFF.

V gene TRBV19 combines with J gene TRBJ2-1; 9 nucleotides line up with TRBD1. V gave up 9 bases and J gave up 5 bases; unmatched junction bases: 8. Germline V lookup: CDR1 LNHDA, CDR2 SQIVND (reference sequence). The CDR3 runs 14 residues. In DNA, the CDR3 is TGTGCCAGCCAAGGACAGGGGCGACACAATGAGCAGTTCTTC. Protein: CASQGQGRHNEQFF.

This clonotype was counted many times. CDR3 in amino acids: CASSTWGSNGNTIYF. CDR3 nucleotide sequence: TGCGCCAGCAGTACCTGGGGTTCGAATGGAAACACCATATATTTT. V usage is TRBV5-1 and J usage is TRBJ1-3; D gene ambiguous. V gave up 5 bases and J gave up 3 bases, with 15 bases separating them. The CDR3 is 15 amino acids. CDR1 SGHRS and CDR2 YFSETQ come from the germline V gene.

This clonotype was detected ten times or more. This chain joins TRBV28 and TRBJ2-2; D unresolved. The CDR3 loop spans 16 amino acids. V lost 2 bases, J lost 7 bases, and 17 bases lay in between. In germline, CDR1 is MDHEN, CDR2 SYDVKM. The CDR3 coding sequence is TGTGCCAGCAGTTTAGTCTCCTTCGTAAAGGGCGGGGAGCTGTTTTTT. This encodes CASSLVSFVKGGELFF.

This clonotype appeared a few times. The chain recombines TRBV18 with TRBJ1-5, with D uncertain. This CDR3 region has 13 residues. With 5 bases removed from V and 1 base from J, the gap between germline ends came to 6 bases. Germline CDR1 KGHSH, CDR2 LQKENI. CDR3 residues: CASSMDSNQPQHF. CDR3 bases: TGTGCCAGCTCAATGGACAGCAATCAGCCCCAGCATTTT.